Following are 12 T cell receptor beta chains from one sample sequenced in a study of CD8 T cells in Susac syndrome. The RNA input was roughly 0.45 to 1 ug, and it was reverse transcribed with random hexamers. TCRdb reanalysed the immunoSEQ multiplex PCR reads using MiXCR and keeps one entry per CDR3 protein. The table lists more than 65,000 distinct CDR3 sequences, approximately 96% of them singletons. The sequenced sample was CD8+ T cells from PBMCs. All receptors derive from a human donor with multiple sclerosis.

The chain carries TRBV5-6 and TRBJ2-3; tentative D call: TRBD1 (5 bases). Germline CDR1 and CDR2: SGHDT and YYEEEE. V lost 0 bases and J 2 bases, leaving 10 bases between the germline ends. The CDR3 length is 15 residues. The CDR3 region is CASSLVPGFTDTQYF. CDR3 in DNA: TGTGCCAGCAGCTTGGTTCCAGGGTTCACAGATACGCAGTATTTT.

The genes are TRBV12-3 or TRBV12-4 and TRBJ2-7; the D gene is possibly TRBD2 (6 bases). This CDR3 has 13 amino acids. The V end was cut by 6 bases, the J end by 3 bases, with 12 bases between. The CDR3 DNA sequence: TGTGCCAGCAGCTCCGGGACTCACTACGAGCAGTACTTC. It yields the protein CASSSGTHYEQYF.

The genes are TRBV28 and TRBJ2-2, with 7 bases matching TRBD2. This CDR3 has 15 amino acids. Unmatched junction bases numbered 2, after V lost 4 bases and J lost 0 bases. Germline V gene sequence: CDR1 MDHEN, CDR2 SYDVKM. CDR3 residues: CASSSGTTNTGELFF. The CDR3 DNA is TGTGCCAGCAGTTCCGGGACTACGAACACCGGGGAGCTGTTTTTT.

The chain links TRBV19 to TRBJ1-6, with 9 bases lining up with TRBD1. Germline-derived CDR1 and CDR2 are LNHDA and SQIVND (reference sequence). The CDR3 loop spans 15 amino acids. V shed 4 bases, J shed 9 bases, and the junction held 7 bases outside the gene matches. The CDR3, as DNA: TGTGCCAGTAGTACCCAACAGGGGGCAACTTCACCCCTCCACTTT. Protein product: CASSTQQGATSPLHF. Drawing the rest from reference TRBV19 and TRBJ1-6, the complete variable domain is DGGITQSPKYLFRKEGQNVTLSCEQNLNHDAMYWYRQDPGQGLRLIYYSQIVNDFQKGDIAEGYSVSREKKESFPLTVTSAQKNPTAFYLCASSTQQGATSPLHFGNGTRLTVT.

This chain joins TRBV7-9 and TRBJ2-5; no definite D call. Germline assignment: CDR1 SEHNR and CDR2 FQNEAQ (reference sequence). V gave up 5 bases and J gave up 2 bases, with 3 bases separating them. The CDR3 totals 11 residues. The CDR3 here is CASSPQETQYF. The DNA for the CDR3 is TGTGCCAGCAGCCCTCAAGAGACCCAGTACTTC.

The chain is built from TRBV29-1 and TRBJ1-1, with unresolved D. V was shortened by 4 bases and J by 3 bases, with 3 bases between the two germline ends. The germline V gene has CDR1 SQVTM and CDR2 ANQGSEA. The CDR3 is 10 amino acids. The CDR3 coding sequence is TGCAGCGTTGGGGACACTGAAGCTTTCTTT. This sequence encodes CSVGDTEAFF.

V gene TRBV13 combines with J gene TRBJ2-3; 16 bases match TRBD2. This CDR3 contains 18 residues. Germline loops: CDR1 PRHDT, CDR2 FYEKMQ (reference sequence). Unmatched junction bases numbered 9, after V lost 4 bases and J lost 5 bases. The CDR3 loop is CASSSSMGLAGGRDTQYF. CDR3 nucleotides: TGTGCCAGCAGCTCAAGTATGGGACTAGCGGGAGGGCGAGATACGCAGTATTTT.

V usage is TRBV12-3 or TRBV12-4 and J usage is TRBJ2-1; TRBD1 matches 11 bases. The DNA end lines up better with TRBJ2-7; the J call may be wrong. The CDR3 runs to 13 residues. Written as DNA, the CDR3 is TGTGCCAGCAGGGACAGGGGGCGTGACGAGCAGTACTTC. The encoded protein is CASRDRGRDEQYF.

CDR3 sequence: CASSYEGESSYNEQFF. The DNA for the CDR3 is TGTGCCAGCAGTTACGAGGGGGAAAGCTCCTACAATGAGCAGTTCTTC. The chain couples TRBV6-5 to TRBJ2-1; D is possibly TRBD1 (6 bases). V shed 2 bases and J shed 0 bases, with 11 bases lying between them. The length of the CDR3 is 16 residues. Germline CDR1 reads MNHEY; CDR2 reads SVGAGI.

This rearrangement joins TRBV12-3 or TRBV12-4 to TRBJ2-5, with unresolved D. V was pared by 2 bases and J by 4 bases, with 14 bases between. The CDR3 is 15 residues long. This chain's CDR3 is CASSLYDRIGETQYF. CDR3 bases: TGTGCCAGCAGTTTATATGATAGAATTGGAGAGACCCAGTACTTC.

The chain is built from TRBV9 and TRBJ2-3; D is unclear. The CDR3 spans 14 residues. Germline-derived CDR1 and CDR2 are SGDLS and YYNGEE. The V gene lost 3 bases and the J gene lost 4 bases, with 12 bases spanning the gap. The CDR3 reads CASSGTVGADTQYF. In DNA, the CDR3 is TGTGCCAGCAGCGGGACGGTGGGTGCAGATACGCAGTATTTT.

The chain recombines TRBV4-3 with TRBJ2-1, with 11 positions matching TRBD2. Looked up from germline, CDR1 is LGHNA and CDR2 is YSLEER. Trimming removed 5 bases from V and 0 bases from J; junction bases left unmatched: 3. The CDR3 has 16 residues. CDR3 sequence reads: CASSAGLAGSYNEQFF. CDR3 nucleotide sequence: TGCGCCAGCAGCGCCGGACTAGCGGGCTCCTACAATGAGCAGTTCTTC.